Included here is one TCR beta chain sequence, with context. The sample originates from a study of T cell changes during pregnancy in multiple sclerosis. Clones were read by immunoSEQ multiplex PCR, and TCRdb kept only the in-frame ones, dropping some. The sample includes around 26,000 clones, approximately 86% seen only once; the top ten take 10% to 15%. Looked up from germline, CDR1 is LNHDA and CDR2 is SQIVND (reference sequence). This CDR3 has 14 amino acids. V lost 7 bases, J lost 2 bases, and 14 bases lay in between. The sequence derives from a female donor in good health, enrolled as a control in a pregnancy study. The chain is built from TRBV19 and TRBJ2-5; a weak D match, TRBD1 (6 bases). The sample in question was CD8+ T cells from peripheral blood mononuclear cells, obtained in the first trimester of pregnancy. The CDR3, as DNA: TGTGCCAGTACCCCTAACAGGGCTCAAGAGACCCAGTACTTC. It translates to CASTPNRAQETQYF.